This is a list of T cell receptor beta chains from one sample in a study of control samples from healthy donors and cancer patients. TCRdb's copy holds only in-frame clones and misses some; the assay was immunoSEQ multiplex PCR. The data contain about 190,000 clones, around 90% of them singletons. The sample comprised blood. Receptor source: a man between 25 and 39 years old in good health. CDR3s include the opening cysteine and the closing phenylalanine or tryptophan. D genes are given only for firm matches. For some rows the clone size is stated as once, few or many, or as a class when expanded; others skip it.

TGTGCCAGCAGTTTAGCCGAGGTTGGTTCTTCACCCCTCCACTTT,CASSLAEVGSSPLHF,TRBJ1-6,once,TRBV27,-
TGTGCCAGCAGTCACCCTGGCTCAATGAGCACAGATACGCAGTATTTT,CASSHPGSMSTDTQYF,TRBJ2-3,-,TRBV7-9,-
TGTGCCAGCAGCCACGCTGGTAGTCACTATGGCTACACCTTC,CASSHAGSHYGYTF,TRBJ1-2,-,TRBV3-1/TRBV3-2,-
TGCGCCAGCAGCTCCGGGGGTGTGCGTATGACTGAAGCTTTCTTT,CASSSGGVRMTEAFF,TRBJ1-1,-,TRBV5-1,-
TGTGCCAGTAGTGGGTGGGGGACAGCAACCTACGAGCAGTACTTC,CASSGWGTATYEQYF,TRBJ2-7,few,TRBV19,TRBD1
TGTGCCAGCAGTCAAGTCCATGTCGGATATAATTCACCCCTCCACTTT,CASSQVHVGYNSPLHF,TRBJ1-6,-,TRBV21-1,-
TGTGCCAGCAGCTTGGGTGGGGGTCAGCCCCAGCATTTT,CASSLGGGQPQHF,TRBJ1-5,-,TRBV12-3/TRBV12-4,-
TGTGCCAGCAGTCCGAGCGGGGTAAGCACAGATACGCAGTATTTT,CASSPSGVSTDTQYF,TRBJ2-3,-,TRBV27,TRBD2
TGTGCCACCAGTGATTCGGGGCCAGCTAACTATGGCTACACCTTC,CATSDSGPANYGYTF,TRBJ1-2,-,TRBV24-1,-
TGTGCCAGCCGTCAAACAGGGGGCGCGTTCTGGGCTTTCTTT,CASRQTGGAFWAFF,TRBJ1-1,-,TRBV3-1/TRBV3-2,TRBD1
TGTGCCAGTAGTGCCGCCGGGACAGGGATACAGCCCCAGCATTTT,CASSAAGTGIQPQHF,TRBJ1-5,-,TRBV19,TRBD1
TGTGCCAGCAGCAAAGCGCACCGCTTCAAAGAGACCCAGTACTTC,CASSKAHRFKETQYF,TRBJ2-5,-,TRBV21-1,-
TGTGCCAGCAGCGCGAGGGGGTATGGCTACACCTTC,CASSARGYGYTF,TRBJ1-2,-,TRBV9,-
TGTGCCAGCAGTGCGGCAGGGAACACTGAAGCTTTCTTT,CASSAAGNTEAFF,TRBJ1-1,-,TRBV12-3/TRBV12-4,-
TGTGCCAGCAGCAATAGGGCGGGGGGGGCAGATACGCAGTATTTT,CASSNRAGGADTQYF,TRBJ2-3,-,TRBV7-2,TRBD2
TGTGCCAGTAGGGACAGGTATGGCCTTTATAGCAATCAGCCCCAGCATTTT,CASRDRYGLYSNQPQHF,TRBJ1-5,once,TRBV19,TRBD1
TGTGCCATCAGAGGGGCCACCTCCTATAATTCACCCCTCCACTTT,CAIRGATSYNSPLHF,TRBJ1-6,-,TRBV10-3,-
TGTGCCAGTAGTATCCGGGCCTATGGCTACACCTTC,CASSIRAYGYTF,TRBJ1-2,few,TRBV19,-
TGCAGCGTCCGGACAGTAAACACTGAAGCTTTCTTT,CSVRTVNTEAFF,TRBJ1-1,-,TRBV29-1,-
TGTGCCAGCAGCAAAGCGGGGGGGACTAGCGGTACCTACGAGCAGTACTTC,CASSKAGGTSGTYEQYF,TRBJ2-7,-,TRBV21-1,-
TGTGCCAGCAGTGAAGGATACAGGGGTTCACCCCTCCACTTT,CASSEGYRGSPLHF,TRBJ1-6,-,TRBV6-1,TRBD1
TGTGCCAGCAGTACGGGACAGGGCTATGGCTACACCTTC,CASSTGQGYGYTF,TRBJ1-2,-,TRBV12-3/TRBV12-4,TRBD1
TGTGCCAGCACCATAGGCGGGACAGGGGGGTTAGAAGCTTTCTTT,CASTIGGTGGLEAFF,TRBJ1-1,-,TRBV6-6,TRBD1
TGTGCCAGCAGCCATAGGCCAGGACTAAAGACAGATACGCAGTATTTT,CASSHRPGLKTDTQYF,TRBJ2-3,-,TRBV7-2,-
TGTGCCAGCAGCCACGGGCCGGGACAATTGGGAAAACTGTTTTTT,CASSHGPGQLGKLFF,TRBJ1-4,once,TRBV3-1/TRBV3-2,-
TGTGCCAGCAGCTCCCGGGACAAGAGCGTCCCTAACTATGGCTACACCTTC,CASSSRDKSVPNYGYTF,TRBJ1-2,-,TRBV5-5,-
TGTGCCAGCAGTGAAGGACCGACTAATAATGAAAAACTGTTTTTT,CASSEGPTNNEKLFF,TRBJ1-4,-,TRBV6-1,-
TGTGCCAGCAGTACAAACTCAAACTATGGCTACACCTTC,CASSTNSNYGYTF,TRBJ1-2,once,TRBV12-3/TRBV12-4,-
TGTGCCAGTAGCAAAGACACCTCCTACTACAATGAGCAGTTCTTC,CASSKDTSYYNEQFF,TRBJ2-1,once,TRBV19,-
TGTGCCAGCAGCCGAGCCATGGCAGGGTACACCGGGGAGCTGTTTTTT,CASSRAMAGYTGELFF,TRBJ2-2,-,TRBV3-1/TRBV3-2,-
TGTGCCTGGGGGACGGCGAGCTCCTACAATGAGCAGTTCTTC,CAWGTASSYNEQFF,TRBJ2-1,-,TRBV30,-
TGTGCCTGGAGGCAGGGGGCGACCACTGAAGCTTTCTTT,CAWRQGATTEAFF,TRBJ1-1,-,TRBV30,TRBD1
TGTGCCAGCAGCCCCCCCGGTGACACAGGACCTGAAGCTTTCTTT,CASSPPGDTGPEAFF,TRBJ1-1,-,TRBV5-4,-
TGCAGTGCTAGTAAAAGGACAGGGTCCGACGAGCAGTACTTC,CSASKRTGSDEQYF,TRBJ2-7,-,TRBV20-1,TRBD1
TGTGCCAGCAGCATGACAGAGTACGAGCAGTACTTC,CASSMTEYEQYF,TRBJ2-7,-,TRBV7-9,-
TGTGCCAGCAGCGTAGTCGCTAGCGGGGAGCTGTTTTTT,CASSVVASGELFF,TRBJ2-2,once,TRBV9,-
TGTGCCACCAGTGAACCGCTCCGGGGACCAGATACGCAGTATTTT,CATSEPLRGPDTQYF,TRBJ2-3,-,TRBV24-1,-
TGTGCCAGCACCGACTTAGATAGCAATCAGCCCCAGCATTTT,CASTDLDSNQPQHF,TRBJ1-5,once,TRBV6-6,-
TGTGCCAGCAGTTATGGGGCATCCATGAACACTGAAGCTTTCTTT,CASSYGASMNTEAFF,TRBJ1-1,-,TRBV6-2/TRBV6-3,-
TGTGCCAGCAGTTACGGGGGACAGGGGTCCTACAATGAGCAGTTCTTC,CASSYGGQGSYNEQFF,TRBJ2-1,-,TRBV6-6,TRBD1
TGTGCCAGCAGTTACCGCGTAGGGGAAAAACTGTTTTTT,CASSYRVGEKLFF,TRBJ1-4,-,TRBV6-5,-
TGTGCCAGTAGGAGCGGGGGGCGAGAAAACATTCAGTACTTC,CASRSGGRENIQYF,TRBJ2-4,-,TRBV19,TRBD2